This T cell receptor beta chain was found in a study of OX40 agonist ivuxolimab in advanced cancers. Across the whole study: Of the participants, approximately 44% had some prior anti-PD-1, anti-PD-L1 or anti-CTLA-4 therapy, which was allowed.

Trimming cost V 5 bases and J 1 base, with 8 bases left between them. CDR3 length equals 13 residues. Per the germline V gene, CDR1 is KGHSH and CDR2 is LQKENI. This table comes from immunoSEQ multiplex PCR, and its TCRdb copy is limited to in-frame clones, with some not included. Seen here are roughly 37,000 clones, 60% to 80% observed once, and the top ten hold less than 20%. The rearrangement joins TRBV18 to TRBJ1-1, with unresolved D. Source: CD4+ or CD8+ T cells sorted from blood, taken in a trial of the OX40 agonist ivuxolimab. The sequence was obtained from an adult with an advanced solid tumor such as melanoma, head and neck, liver or kidney cancer. The CDR3: CASSDVANTEAFF. Here the CDR3 DNA reads TGTGCCAGCTCAGACGTAGCGAACACTGAAGCTTTCTTT.